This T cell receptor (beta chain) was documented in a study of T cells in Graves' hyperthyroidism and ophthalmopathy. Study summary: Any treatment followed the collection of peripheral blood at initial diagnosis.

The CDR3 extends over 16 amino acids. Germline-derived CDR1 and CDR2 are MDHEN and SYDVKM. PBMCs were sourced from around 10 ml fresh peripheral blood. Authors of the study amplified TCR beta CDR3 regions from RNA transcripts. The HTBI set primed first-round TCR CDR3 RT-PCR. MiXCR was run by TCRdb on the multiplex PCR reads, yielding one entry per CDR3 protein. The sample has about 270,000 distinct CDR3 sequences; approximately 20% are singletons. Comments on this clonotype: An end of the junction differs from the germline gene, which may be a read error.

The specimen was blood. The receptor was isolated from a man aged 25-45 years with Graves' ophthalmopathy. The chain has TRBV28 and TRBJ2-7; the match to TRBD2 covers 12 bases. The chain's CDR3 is CASSALTSGSSYEQCF. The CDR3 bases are TGTGCCAGCAGTGCCCTGACTAGCGGGAGCTCCTACGAGCAGTGCTTC.